Following are 8 T cell receptor beta chains from one sample sequenced in a study of CD8+ T cells in alopecia areata. Treatment specified: oral pan-JAK inhibitor, 5-10 mg twice daily. Extraction and reverse transcription of RNA yielded cDNA as the sequencing template. TCRdb keeps only in-frame clones here, not all; method: immunoSEQ multiplex PCR. The sample shows 70,000 or so clones, around 30% of them seen only once. The sample consisted of CD8+ T cells sorted from blood, taken at week 4, from a patient treated with tofacitinib. The receptors originated from a human donor with alopecia areata.

The chain carries TRBV7-8 and TRBJ2-3; no clear D. Germline V gene lookup returns CDR1 SGHVS and CDR2 FQNEAQ. This CDR3 comprises 12 residues. Trimming cost V 3 bases and J 8 bases, with 9 bases left between them. The CDR3 sequence is CASSLSTGTQYF. The CDR3 coding sequence is TGTGCCAGCAGCTTGTCCACCGGTACGCAGTATTTT.

J is TRBJ1-5 and V is TRBV27; possible D gene TRBD1, 5 bases. CDR1 MNHEY and CDR2 SMNVEV come from the germline V gene (reference sequence). Trimming took off 2 bases at V and 6 bases at J, with 11 bases between the two ends. This CDR3 spans 14 amino acids. CDR3 amino acids: CASSLNTGGQPQHF. DNA of the CDR3: TGTGCCAGCAGTTTAAATACGGGGGGTCAGCCCCAGCATTTT.

V usage is TRBV10-2 and J usage is TRBJ2-3; weak D call: TRBD2 (7 bases). This CDR3 is built from 15 residues. Germline loops: CDR1 WSHSY, CDR2 SAAADI. Trimming took off 4 bases at V and 5 bases at J, with 16 bases between the two ends. The CDR3 reads CASSGRGARGDTQYF. CDR3 nucleotides: TGCGCCAGCAGTGGTCGGGGGGCCAGGGGAGATACGCAGTATTTT.

V and J are TRBV29-1 and TRBJ2-7; 9 bases agree with TRBD1. The germline gives CDR1 SQVTM, CDR2 ANQGSEA. Trimming removed 0 bases from V and 4 bases from J; junction bases left unmatched: 7. The CDR3 spans 15 residues. Here the CDR3 DNA reads TGCAGCGTTGAAGATCGGAGGGGACAGGGATACGAGCAGTACTTC. It translates to CSVEDRRGQGYEQYF.

This clone was observed a few times. The rearrangement joins TRBV7-8 to TRBJ1-5; D not certain. Germline CDR1 is SGHVS and CDR2 is FQNEAQ. The V gene lost 6 bases and the J gene lost 2 bases, with 5 bases spanning the gap. This CDR3 comprises 12 residues. The CDR3 coding sequence is TGTGCCAGCAGGGTTGGCAATCAGCCCCAGCATTTT. Translating it yields CASRVGNQPQHF.

This clone was recorded a few times. The chain recombines TRBV4-1 with TRBJ1-5, with D uncertain. V lost 2 bases, J lost 6 bases, and 11 bases lay in between. Germline V CDR1 and CDR2: MGHRA, YSYEKL. The length of the CDR3 is 14 residues. CDR3 protein: CASSQPALGQPQHF. The DNA of the CDR3 is TGCGCCAGCAGCCAACCGGCTTTGGGTCAGCCCCAGCATTTT.

The chain couples TRBV29-1 to TRBJ2-5; 7 nucleotides match TRBD2. Germline-derived CDR1 and CDR2 are SQVTM and ANQGSEA. With V trimmed by 1 base and J by 5 bases, 13 bases remained unmatched. This CDR3 has 16 residues. The DNA of the CDR3 is TGCAGCGTTGAAGGCCCTCGGACTAGTGGAAGGGAGACCCAGTACTTC. It translates to CSVEGPRTSGRETQYF.

The J gene is TRBJ1-2, the V gene TRBV9, with 7 bases fitting TRBD1. Losses at the gene ends were 0 bases for V and 8 bases for J; bases not matched to a gene: 13. Germline assignment: CDR1 SGDLS and CDR2 YYNGEE. The CDR3 is 16 residues long. CDR3 bases: TGTGCCAGCAGCGTAGCTCCTAGGACAGGCTGGGAGGGCTACACCTTC. Amino acids: CASSVAPRTGWEGYTF.